This T cell receptor beta chain emerged from a study of glioma-infiltrating T cells after dendritic cell vaccination. Overall study context: Patients received autologous tumor lysate-pulsed dendritic cell vaccination between the early 2000s and the early 2010s.

Only in-frame clones appear in the TCRdb table, and some are missing; sequencing was by immunoSEQ multiplex PCR. The sample holds about 65,000 clones, about 89% seen once. The time point here: after dendritic cell vaccination, including at tumor progression/relapse. None of the glioblastoma patients had an isocitrate dehydrogenase mutation. The material sequenced was blood, taken after dendritic cell vaccination. This receptor was obtained from a human donor with glioblastoma.

CDR3 sequence reads: CASSVFSVGARETQYF. As DNA, the CDR3 is TGTGCCAGCAGTGTCTTCTCGGTGGGGGCGAGAGAGACCCAGTACTTC. J is TRBJ2-5 and V is TRBV6-1; TRBD1 is a possible D gene (6 bases). Looked up from germline, CDR1 is MNHNS and CDR2 is SASEGT. Trimming pared 4 bases from V and 4 bases from J, leaving 19 bases between. This CDR3 has 16 amino acids.